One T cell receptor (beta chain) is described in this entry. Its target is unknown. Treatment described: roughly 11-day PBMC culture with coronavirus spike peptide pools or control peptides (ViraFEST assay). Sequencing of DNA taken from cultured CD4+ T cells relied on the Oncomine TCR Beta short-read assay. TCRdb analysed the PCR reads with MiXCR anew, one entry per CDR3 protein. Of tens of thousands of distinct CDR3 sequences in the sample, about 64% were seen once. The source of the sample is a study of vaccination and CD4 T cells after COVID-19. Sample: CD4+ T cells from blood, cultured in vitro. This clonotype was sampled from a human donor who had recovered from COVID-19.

The CDR3 nucleotides are TGTGCCTGGACGGGGGGACAGATCCGGAACCTGCCTGAAGCTTTCTTT. Protein sequence: CAWTGGQIRNLPEAFF. The gene calls are TRBV30 and TRBJ1-1; 7 bases are shared with TRBD1. J lost 6 bases, V lost 4 bases, and 17 bases had no gene match. This CDR3 spans 16 amino acids. Germline V lookup: CDR1 GTSNPN, CDR2 SVGIG (reference sequence).